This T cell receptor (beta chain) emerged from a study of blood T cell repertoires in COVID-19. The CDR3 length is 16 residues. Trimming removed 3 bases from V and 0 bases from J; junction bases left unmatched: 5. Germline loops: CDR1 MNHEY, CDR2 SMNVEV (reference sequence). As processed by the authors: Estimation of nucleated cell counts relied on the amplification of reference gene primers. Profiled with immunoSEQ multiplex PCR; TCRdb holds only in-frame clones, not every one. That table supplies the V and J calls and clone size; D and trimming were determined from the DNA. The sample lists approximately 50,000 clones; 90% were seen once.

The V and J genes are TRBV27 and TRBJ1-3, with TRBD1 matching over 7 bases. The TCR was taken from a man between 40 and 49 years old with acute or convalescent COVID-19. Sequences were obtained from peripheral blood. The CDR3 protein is CASSLDRFSSGNTIYF. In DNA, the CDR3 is TGTGCCAGCAGTTTGGACAGGTTTAGCTCTGGAAACACCATATATTTT.